These 13 T cell receptor beta chains were sequenced from one sample in a study of cytomegalovirus exposure and HLA in healthy donors. The study ran its PCR with 60 Vbeta and 13 Jbeta primers. Libraries were prepared by immunoSEQ multiplex PCR; TCRdb keeps only in-frame clonotypes and omits some of them. The table has more than 150,000 clones, about four fifths seen once. The specimen was PBMCs. These receptors were collected from a woman between 50 and 59 years old in good health and CMV-seropositive.

This chain links TRBV6-1 with TRBJ1-2; 7 nucleotides agree with TRBD1. CDR3 length equals 12 residues. Germline CDR1 is MNHNS and CDR2 is SASEGT. V lost 7 bases to trimming and J lost 4 bases; unmatched junction nucleotides: 3. CDR3: CASKQGTYGYTF. In DNA, the CDR3 is TGTGCCAGCAAACAGGGGACCTATGGCTACACCTTC.

The J gene is TRBJ2-2, the V gene TRBV18; D gene ambiguous. Germline V lookup: CDR1 KGHSH, CDR2 LQKENI. The CDR3 consists of 15 residues. Trimming stripped 3 bases from V and 3 bases from J, with 11 bases between. This CDR3 reads CASSPPGRDTGELFF. Written as DNA, the CDR3 is TGTGCCAGCTCACCCCCGGGTCGAGACACCGGGGAGCTGTTTTTT.

The CDR3 region is CASSLQGFEQYF. Written as DNA, the CDR3 is TGCGCCAGCAGCTTACAGGGTTTTGAGCAGTACTTC. This sequence joins TRBV5-1 and TRBJ2-7, with a tentative D call TRBD1 (6 bases). The length of the CDR3 is 12 residues. Per the germline V gene, CDR1 is SGHRS and CDR2 is YFSETQ. Trimming removed 2 bases from V and 7 bases from J, with 10 bases in between.

This chain links TRBV18 with TRBJ1-5; 8 positions agree with TRBD1. Per germline, CDR1 KGHSH and CDR2 LQKENI. Trimming removed 3 bases from V and 2 bases from J; junction bases left unmatched: 6. CDR3 length: 16 residues. The CDR3 DNA reads as TGTGCCAGCTCACCCATTGGACAGGGCGGCAATCAGCCCCAGCATTTT. As protein: CASSPIGQGGNQPQHF.

The sample holds one count of this clone. The J gene is TRBJ1-1, the V gene TRBV5-6; D may be TRBD1 (6 bases). V was cut by 2 bases and J by 0 bases, with 14 bases left in between. This CDR3 region has 16 residues. CDR1 SGHDT and CDR2 YYEEEE come from the germline V gene. CDR3 DNA sequence: TGTGCCAGCAGCTTCGGTACAGGGAGCGTGAACACTGAAGCTTTCTTT. Its protein product is CASSFGTGSVNTEAFF.

V is TRBV20-1 and J is TRBJ2-3; D might be TRBD2 (6 bases). The CDR3 is 10 residues long. CDR1 is DFQATT and CDR2 is SNEGSKA in the germline V gene (reference sequence). The V end lost 5 bases, the J end lost 7 bases, and 7 bases lay between the germline ends. CDR3 coding DNA: TGCAGTGCTCGGGGGAATACGCAGTATTTT. Amino acids: CSARGNTQYF.

The rearrangement joins TRBV5-1 to TRBJ1-3, with 7 bases identical to TRBD1. The V segment lost 4 bases and the J segment 4 bases; nucleotides outside the gene matches: 8. The CDR3 runs to 15 residues. The germline V gene encodes CDR1 SGHRS and CDR2 YFSETQ. CDR3 bases: TGCGCCAGCAGCAACACAGGGGAAGGGGGAAACACCATATATTTT. Its protein is CASSNTGEGGNTIYF. The full variable domain, rest sourced from reference TRBV5-1 and TRBJ1-3, is KAGVTQTPRYLIKTRGQQVTLSCSPISGHRSVSWYQQTPGQGLQFLFEYFSETQRNKGNFPGRFSGRQFSNSRSEMNVSTLELGDSALYLCASSNTGEGGNTIYFGEGSWLTVV.

This clone was seen more than once but under ten times. V and J are TRBV7-3 and TRBJ2-1, with 11 bases matching TRBD2. Germline V gene sequence: CDR1 SGHTA, CDR2 FQGTGA. Losses at the gene ends were 5 bases for V and 3 bases for J; bases not matched to a gene: 3. The CDR3 runs 15 residues. CDR3 in DNA: TGTGCCAGCAGCCCTACTAGCGGGAGCTACAATGAGCAGTTCTTC. It codes for CASSPTSGSYNEQFF.

V usage is TRBV5-8 and J usage is TRBJ1-1; D not certain. Germline assignment: CDR1 SGHTS and CDR2 YDEGEE. The CDR3 extends over 14 amino acids. The germline V and J ends were trimmed by 2 bases and 2 bases, with 10 bases remaining between them. CDR3 nucleotides: TGTGCCAGCAGCTTTGGCCTTAAAAACACTGAAGCTTTCTTT. It is translated as CASSFGLKNTEAFF. Complete variable domain (other parts from reference TRBV5-8 and TRBJ1-1): EAGVTQSPTHLIKTRGQQATLRCSPISGHTSVYWYQQALGLGLQFLLWYDEGEERNRGNFPPRFSGRQFPNYSSELNVNALELEDSALYLCASSFGLKNTEAFFGQGTRLTVV.

The genes are TRBV11-2 and TRBJ2-7, with D unclear. V shed 1 base and J shed 3 bases, with 19 bases lying between them. The CDR3 loop spans 17 amino acids. Per germline, CDR1 SGHAT and CDR2 FQNNGV. CDR3 residues: CASSLGAGRRLIYEQYF. CDR3 DNA sequence: TGTGCCAGCAGCTTAGGGGCTGGCCGTCGCCTTATCTACGAGCAGTACTTC.

The rearrangement joins TRBV7-2 to TRBJ1-1; maybe TRBD1 (6 bases). Germline loops: CDR1 SGHTA, CDR2 FQGNSA. V was shortened by 7 bases and J by 2 bases, with 14 bases between the two germline ends. This CDR3 spans 14 amino acids. CDR3 bases: TGTGCCAGCAACCCGGACAGCTTTAACACTGAAGCTTTCTTT. It codes for CASNPDSFNTEAFF.

The chain is built from TRBV7-9 and TRBJ1-1; perhaps TRBD1 as D (6 bases). The V gene's germline CDR1 is SEHNR and CDR2 FQNEAQ (reference sequence). Trimming left V 1 base short and J 6 bases short, with 12 bases between. The CDR3 loop spans 14 amino acids. The CDR3 region has the DNA TGTGCCAGCAGCTTAGGGACAGTAAAATCTGAAGCTTTCTTT. Translating gives CASSLGTVKSEAFF. Variable domain in full (rest from reference TRBV7-9 and TRBJ1-1): DTGVSQNPRHKITKRGQNVTFRCDPISEHNRLYWYRQTLGQGPEFLTYFQNEAQLEKSRLLSDRFSAERPKGSFSTLEIQRTEQGDSAMYLCASSLGTVKSEAFFGQGTRLTVV.

The chain uses TRBV25-1 and TRBJ2-3; 7 nucleotides line up with TRBD1. V lost 4 bases to trimming and J lost 1 base; unmatched junction nucleotides: 2. The CDR3 sequence is 14 residues long. Germline-derived CDR1 and CDR2 are MGHDK and SYGVNS. DNA for the CDR3: TGTGCCAGCAGTGGAACAGGGGGCACAGATACGCAGTATTTT. It specifies CASSGTGGTDTQYF.